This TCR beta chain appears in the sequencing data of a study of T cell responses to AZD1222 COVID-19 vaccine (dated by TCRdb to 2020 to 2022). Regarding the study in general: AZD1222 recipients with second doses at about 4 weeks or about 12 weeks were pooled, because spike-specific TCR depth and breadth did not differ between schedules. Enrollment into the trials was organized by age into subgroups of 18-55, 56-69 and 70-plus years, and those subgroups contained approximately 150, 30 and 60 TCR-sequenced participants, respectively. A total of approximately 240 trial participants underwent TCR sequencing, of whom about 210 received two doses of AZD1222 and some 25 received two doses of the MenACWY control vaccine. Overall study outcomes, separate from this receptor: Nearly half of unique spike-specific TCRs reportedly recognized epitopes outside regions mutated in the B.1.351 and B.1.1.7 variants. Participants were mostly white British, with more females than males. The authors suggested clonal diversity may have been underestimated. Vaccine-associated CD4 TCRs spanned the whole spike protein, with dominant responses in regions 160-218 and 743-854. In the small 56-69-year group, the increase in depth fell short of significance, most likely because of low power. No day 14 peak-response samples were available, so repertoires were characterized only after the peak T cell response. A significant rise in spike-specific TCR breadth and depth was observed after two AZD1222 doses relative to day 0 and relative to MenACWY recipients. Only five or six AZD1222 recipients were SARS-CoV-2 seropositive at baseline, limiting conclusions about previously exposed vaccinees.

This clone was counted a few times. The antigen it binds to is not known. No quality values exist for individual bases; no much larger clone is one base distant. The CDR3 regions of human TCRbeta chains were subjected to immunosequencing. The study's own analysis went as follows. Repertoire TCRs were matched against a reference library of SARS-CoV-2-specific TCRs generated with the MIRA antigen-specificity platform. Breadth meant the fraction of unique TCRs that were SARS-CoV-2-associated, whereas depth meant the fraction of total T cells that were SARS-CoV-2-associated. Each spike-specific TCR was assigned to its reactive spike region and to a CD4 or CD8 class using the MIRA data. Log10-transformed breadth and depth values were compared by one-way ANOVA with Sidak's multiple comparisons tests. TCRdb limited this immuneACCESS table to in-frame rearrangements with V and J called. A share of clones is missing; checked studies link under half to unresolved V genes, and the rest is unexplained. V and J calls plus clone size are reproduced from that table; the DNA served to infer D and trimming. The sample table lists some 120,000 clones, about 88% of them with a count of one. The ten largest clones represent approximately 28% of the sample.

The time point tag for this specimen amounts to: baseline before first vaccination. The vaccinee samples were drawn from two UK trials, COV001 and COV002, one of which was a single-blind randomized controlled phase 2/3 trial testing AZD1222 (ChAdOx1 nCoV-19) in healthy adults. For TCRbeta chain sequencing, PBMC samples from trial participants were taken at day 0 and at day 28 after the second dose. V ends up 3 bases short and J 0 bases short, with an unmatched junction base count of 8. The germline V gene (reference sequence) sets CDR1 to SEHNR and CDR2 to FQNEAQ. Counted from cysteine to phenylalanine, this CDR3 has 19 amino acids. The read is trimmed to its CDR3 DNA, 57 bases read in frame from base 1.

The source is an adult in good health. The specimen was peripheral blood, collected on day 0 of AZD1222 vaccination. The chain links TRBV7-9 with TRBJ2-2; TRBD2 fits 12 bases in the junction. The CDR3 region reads CASSFSLGLAGSNTGELFF. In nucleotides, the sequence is TGTGCCAGCAGCTTCTCCCTTGGACTAGCGGGATCGAACACCGGGGAGCTGTTTTTT.